The present T cell receptor (beta chain) was sequenced within a study of cytotoxic CD8 clonotypes in ibrutinib-treated CLL. This clone appeared many times. Its specificity is not known. CDR1 is SGDLS, CDR2 YYNGEE, per germline. V lost 5 bases and J 11 bases, leaving 11 bases between the germline ends. The CDR3 contains 11 residues. Findings of the study overall: Having risen at ibrutinib response, clonality had fallen back toward baseline by progression. On treatment, the uncommon public clonotypes contracted or remained stable. Researchers report that baseline clonality outpaced age-matched healthy donors and tracked circulating CD8+ T-cell counts.

Repertoires were generated with immunoSEQ multiplex PCR, while TCRdb's copy carries only in-frame clones and drops some. This table has around 29,000 clones, roughly 69% appearing once. This chain links TRBV9 with TRBJ2-1; no clear D gene. Sample: PBMCs, taken after 24 months of ibrutinib treatment. The sequence was collected from a human donor with chronic lymphocytic leukemia. CDR3 coding DNA: TGTGCCAGCAGAGTGAAAGGCAAGCAGTTCTTC. It codes for CASRVKGKQFF.